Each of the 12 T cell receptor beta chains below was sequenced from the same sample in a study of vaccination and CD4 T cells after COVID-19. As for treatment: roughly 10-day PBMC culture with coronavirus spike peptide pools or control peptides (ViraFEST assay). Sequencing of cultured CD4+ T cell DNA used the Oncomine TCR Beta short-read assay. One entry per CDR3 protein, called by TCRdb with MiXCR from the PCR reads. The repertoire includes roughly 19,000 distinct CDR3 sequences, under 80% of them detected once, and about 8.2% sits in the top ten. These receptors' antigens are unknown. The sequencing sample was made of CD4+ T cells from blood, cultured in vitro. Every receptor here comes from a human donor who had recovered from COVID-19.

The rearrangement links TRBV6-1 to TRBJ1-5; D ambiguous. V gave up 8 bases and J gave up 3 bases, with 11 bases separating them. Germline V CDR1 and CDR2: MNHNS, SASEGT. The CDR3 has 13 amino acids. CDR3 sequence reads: CASAVGLNQPQHF. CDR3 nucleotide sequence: TGTGCCAGCGCGGTAGGTCTCAATCAGCCCCAGCATTTT.

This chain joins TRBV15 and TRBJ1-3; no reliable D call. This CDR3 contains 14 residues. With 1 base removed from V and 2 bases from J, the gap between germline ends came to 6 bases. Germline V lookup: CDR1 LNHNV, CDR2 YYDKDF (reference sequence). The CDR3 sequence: CATSRVIAGNTIYF. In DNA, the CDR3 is TGTGCCACCAGCAGAGTCATAGCTGGAAACACCATATATTTT.

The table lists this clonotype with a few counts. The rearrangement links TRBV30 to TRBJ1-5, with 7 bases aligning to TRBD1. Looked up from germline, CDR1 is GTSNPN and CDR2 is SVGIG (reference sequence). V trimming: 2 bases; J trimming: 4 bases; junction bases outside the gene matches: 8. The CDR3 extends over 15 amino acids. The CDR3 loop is CAWSTREGANQPQHF. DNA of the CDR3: TGTGCCTGGAGTACCCGAGAGGGGGCGAATCAGCCCCAGCATTTT.

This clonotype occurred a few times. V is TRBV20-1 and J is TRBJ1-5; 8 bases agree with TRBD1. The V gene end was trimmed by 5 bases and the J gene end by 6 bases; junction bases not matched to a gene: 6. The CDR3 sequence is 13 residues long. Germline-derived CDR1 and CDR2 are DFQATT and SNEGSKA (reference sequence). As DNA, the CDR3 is TGCAGTGCTTTCAGGGGGCAGGGTCAGCCCCAGCATTTT. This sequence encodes CSAFRGQGQPQHF.

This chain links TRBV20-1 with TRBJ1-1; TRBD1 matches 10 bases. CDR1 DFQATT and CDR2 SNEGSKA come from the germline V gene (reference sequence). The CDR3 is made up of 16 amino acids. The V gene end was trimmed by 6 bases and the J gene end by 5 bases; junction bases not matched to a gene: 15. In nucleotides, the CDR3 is TGCAGTGCCCAGGACCGGGACAGGGGAGGAAGGACTGAAGCTTTCTTT. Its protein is CSAQDRDRGGRTEAFF.

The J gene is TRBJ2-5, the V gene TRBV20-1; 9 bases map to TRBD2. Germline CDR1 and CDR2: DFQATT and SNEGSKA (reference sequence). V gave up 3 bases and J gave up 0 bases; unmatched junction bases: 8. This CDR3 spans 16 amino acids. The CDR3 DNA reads TGCAGTGCTAGTCGAAGAGCGGGAGGCAACCAAGAGACCCAGTACTTC. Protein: CSASRRAGGNQETQYF.

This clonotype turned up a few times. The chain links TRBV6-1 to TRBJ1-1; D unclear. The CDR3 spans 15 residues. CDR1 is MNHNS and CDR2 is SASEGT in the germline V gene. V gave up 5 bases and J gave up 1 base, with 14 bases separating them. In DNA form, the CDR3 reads TGTGCCAGCAGTCCAGAATGGCCGGGGAACACTGAAGCTTTCTTT. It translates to CASSPEWPGNTEAFF.

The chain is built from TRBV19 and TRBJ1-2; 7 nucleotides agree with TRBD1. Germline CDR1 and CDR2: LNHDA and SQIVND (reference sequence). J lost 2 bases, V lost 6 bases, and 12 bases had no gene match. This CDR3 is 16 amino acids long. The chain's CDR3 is CASSQGGDLLNYGYTF. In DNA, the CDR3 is TGTGCCAGTAGCCAGGGGGGCGACCTTTTGAACTATGGCTACACCTTC.

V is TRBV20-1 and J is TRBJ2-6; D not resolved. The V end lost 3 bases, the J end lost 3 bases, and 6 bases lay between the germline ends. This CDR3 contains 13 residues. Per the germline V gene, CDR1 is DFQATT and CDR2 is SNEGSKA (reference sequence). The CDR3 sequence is CSASFFGANVLTF. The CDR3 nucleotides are TGCAGTGCTAGCTTTTTTGGGGCCAACGTCCTGACTTTC.

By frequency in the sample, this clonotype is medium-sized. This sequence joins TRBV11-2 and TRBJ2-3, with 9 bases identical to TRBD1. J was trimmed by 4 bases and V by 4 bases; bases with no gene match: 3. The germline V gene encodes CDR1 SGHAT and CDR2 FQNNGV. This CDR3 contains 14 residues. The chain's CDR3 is CASSSGTGSDTQYF. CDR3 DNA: TGTGCCAGCAGCTCTGGGACAGGGTCAGATACGCAGTATTTT.

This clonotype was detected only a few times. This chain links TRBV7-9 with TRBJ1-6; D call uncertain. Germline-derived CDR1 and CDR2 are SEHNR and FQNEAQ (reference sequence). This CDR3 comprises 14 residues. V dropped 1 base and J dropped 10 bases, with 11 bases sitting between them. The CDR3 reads CASSLEQRYSPLHF. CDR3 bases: TGTGCCAGCAGCTTAGAACAGCGTTACTCACCCCTCCACTTT.

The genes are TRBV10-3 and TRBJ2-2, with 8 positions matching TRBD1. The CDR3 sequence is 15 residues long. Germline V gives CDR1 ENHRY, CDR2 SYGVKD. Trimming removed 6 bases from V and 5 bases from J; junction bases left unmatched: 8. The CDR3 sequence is CAIRKGQGGTGELFF. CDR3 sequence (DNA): TGTGCCATCAGGAAAGGACAGGGTGGTACCGGGGAGCTGTTTTTT.